This is a list of T cell receptor beta chains from one sample in a study of shared clonotypes between healthy human individuals. Profiling relied on immunoSEQ multiplex PCR, and the TCRdb table lists in-frame clones only, not all of them. The table has roughly 1.5 million clones, about 98% seen once; the top ten hold roughly 0.4%. Sequenced: naive CD4+ T cells sorted from blood. All receptors come from a man aged 25-45 years in good health. The CDR3 runs from the conserved cysteine through the conserved F or W. A D gene is named only where the DNA matches it firmly.

d_call: TRBD2
j_call: TRBJ2-1
v_call: TRBV18
cdr3_nt: TGTGCCAGCTCACCAAGGCTAGCGGGCGTATACAATGAGCAGTTCTTC
cdr3_aa: CASSPRLAGVYNEQFF

d_call: NA
j_call: TRBJ2-1
v_call: TRBV18
cdr3_nt: TGTGCCAGCTCACCACCGTCTGCGGGAAGATGGGAGCAGTTCTTC
cdr3_aa: CASSPPSAGRWEQFF

d_call: NA
j_call: TRBJ1-2
v_call: TRBV29-1
cdr3_nt: TGCAGCGTTAGGGACACCACGGTCTATGGCTACACCTTC
cdr3_aa: CSVRDTTVYGYTF

d_call: NA
j_call: TRBJ1-1
v_call: TRBV10-2
cdr3_nt: TGCGCCAGCAGTGTTGGGCCCTTCGGAAACACTGAAGCTTTCTTT
cdr3_aa: CASSVGPFGNTEAFF

d_call: NA
j_call: TRBJ2-7
v_call: TRBV2
cdr3_nt: TGTGCCAGCAGTGGGGTGGACAGCTCCTACGAGCAGTACTTC
cdr3_aa: CASSGVDSSYEQYF

d_call: TRBD1
j_call: TRBJ2-1
v_call: TRBV7-2
cdr3_nt: TGTGCCAGCAGCCCGGACAGGGCACGAGAGCAGTTCTTC
cdr3_aa: CASSPDRAREQFF

d_call: NA
j_call: TRBJ1-4
v_call: TRBV18
cdr3_nt: TGTGCCAGCTCACCCTCCGGGGCTAATGAAAAACTGTTTTTT
cdr3_aa: CASSPSGANEKLFF

d_call: NA
j_call: TRBJ1-5
v_call: TRBV6-4
cdr3_nt: TGTGCCAGCGTCGTTAACAATCAGCCCCAGCATTTT
cdr3_aa: CASVVNNQPQHF

d_call: TRBD2
j_call: TRBJ2-5
v_call: TRBV5-4
cdr3_nt: TGTGCCAGTTCGAAGCGGGAGGAGAGGGAGACCCAGTACTTC
cdr3_aa: CASSKREERETQYF

d_call: TRBD2
j_call: TRBJ2-7
v_call: TRBV5-4
cdr3_nt: TGTGCCAGCAGCGGGCGGGAGTTTCCCTACGAGCAGTACTTC
cdr3_aa: CASSGREFPYEQYF

d_call: TRBD1
j_call: TRBJ2-5
v_call: TRBV29-1
cdr3_nt: TGCAGCGCACAAGGGGGGACAGGTGTCCAAGAGACCCAGTACTTC
cdr3_aa: CSAQGGTGVQETQYF

d_call: NA
j_call: TRBJ1-2
v_call: TRBV5-1
cdr3_nt: TGCGCCAGCAGCTTGGCGGACAGCTATGGCTACACCTTC
cdr3_aa: CASSLADSYGYTF

d_call: TRBD1
j_call: TRBJ1-3
v_call: TRBV7-9
cdr3_nt: TGTGCCAGCAGCTTAACCGGGACAGGGCCCTACCGCTCTGGAAACACCATATATTTT
cdr3_aa: CASSLTGTGPYRSGNTIYF

d_call: NA
j_call: TRBJ2-5
v_call: TRBV29-1
cdr3_nt: TGCAGCGTTGCCACTCTTGCCGGGACTGGAGAGACCCAGTACTTC
cdr3_aa: CSVATLAGTGETQYF

d_call: NA
j_call: TRBJ2-1
v_call: TRBV5-1
cdr3_nt: TGCGCCAGCAGCTTAGGCAACAATGAGCAGTTCTTC
cdr3_aa: CASSLGNNEQFF

d_call: NA
j_call: TRBJ2-5
v_call: TRBV6-5
cdr3_nt: TGTGCCAGCAGTTACGTTCCGCCCCAAAGAGGGACCCAGTACTTC
cdr3_aa: CASSYVPPQRGTQYF

d_call: NA
j_call: TRBJ2-7
v_call: TRBV18
cdr3_nt: TGTGCCAGCTCACAAAGCTCCTACGAGCAGTACTTC
cdr3_aa: CASSQSSYEQYF

d_call: TRBD1
j_call: TRBJ2-7
v_call: TRBV28
cdr3_nt: TGTGCCAGCAGTTCTCCAGCGGACAGGGGCGCCTACGAGCAGTACTTC
cdr3_aa: CASSSPADRGAYEQYF

d_call: NA
j_call: TRBJ1-3
v_call: TRBV11-2
cdr3_nt: TGTGCCAGCAGCCTCACACACTCTGGAAACACCATATATTTT
cdr3_aa: CASSLTHSGNTIYF

d_call: NA
j_call: TRBJ1-1
v_call: TRBV5-1
cdr3_nt: TGCGCCAGCAGCTTGTTGGCAGGGGCCCACACTGAAGCTTTCTTT
cdr3_aa: CASSLLAGAHTEAFF

d_call: NA
j_call: TRBJ2-7
v_call: TRBV2
cdr3_nt: TGTGCCAGCGTTACAGTAGCCTACGAGCAGTACTTC
cdr3_aa: CASVTVAYEQYF

d_call: NA
j_call: TRBJ2-2
v_call: TRBV7-9
cdr3_nt: TGTGCCAGCAACCTGAACACCGGGGAGCTGTTTTTT
cdr3_aa: CASNLNTGELFF

d_call: NA
j_call: TRBJ1-2
v_call: TRBV6-1
cdr3_nt: TGTGCCAGCTTTGGGTGGCCCGATTATGGCTACACCTTC
cdr3_aa: CASFGWPDYGYTF

d_call: TRBD2
j_call: TRBJ2-1
v_call: TRBV11-3
cdr3_nt: TGTGCCAGCAGCCCGACTAGCGGGATAAGCTCCTACAATGAGCAGTTCTTC
cdr3_aa: CASSPTSGISSYNEQFF

d_call: NA
j_call: TRBJ2-3
v_call: TRBV6-1
cdr3_nt: TGTGCCAGCAGTGAAACCAGGGTTGGCACAGATACGCAGTATTTT
cdr3_aa: CASSETRVGTDTQYF

d_call: TRBD1
j_call: TRBJ1-1
v_call: TRBV11-2
cdr3_nt: TGTGCCAGCAGCCGAATGGGCAGGGGGCTTGACACTGAAGCTTTCTTT
cdr3_aa: CASSRMGRGLDTEAFF

d_call: NA
j_call: TRBJ1-1
v_call: TRBV29-1
cdr3_nt: TGCAGCGTTCTCGAGAGGTCTCCTGGCACTGAAGCTTTCTTT
cdr3_aa: CSVLERSPGTEAFF

d_call: TRBD1
j_call: TRBJ2-3
v_call: TRBV10-3
cdr3_nt: TGTGCCATCAGTGACCCCAGGGGGCGCGGTAGCACAGATACGCAGTATTTT
cdr3_aa: CAISDPRGRGSTDTQYF